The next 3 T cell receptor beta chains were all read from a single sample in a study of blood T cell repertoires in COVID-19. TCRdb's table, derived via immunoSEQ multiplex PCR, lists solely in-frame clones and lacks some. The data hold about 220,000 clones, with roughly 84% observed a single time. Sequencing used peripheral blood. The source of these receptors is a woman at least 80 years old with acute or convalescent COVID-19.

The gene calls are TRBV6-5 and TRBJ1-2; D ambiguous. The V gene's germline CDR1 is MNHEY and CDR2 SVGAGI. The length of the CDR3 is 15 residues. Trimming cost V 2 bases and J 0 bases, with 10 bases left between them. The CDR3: CASSYDTSSNYGYTF. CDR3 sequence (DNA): TGTGCCAGCAGTTACGATACCAGTTCTAACTATGGCTACACCTTC.

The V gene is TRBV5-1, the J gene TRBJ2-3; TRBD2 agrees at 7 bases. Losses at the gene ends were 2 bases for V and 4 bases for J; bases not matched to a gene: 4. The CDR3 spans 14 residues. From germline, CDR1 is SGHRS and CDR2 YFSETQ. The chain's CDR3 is CASSFTSAADTQYF. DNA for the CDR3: TGCGCCAGCAGCTTCACTAGCGCAGCAGATACGCAGTATTTT.

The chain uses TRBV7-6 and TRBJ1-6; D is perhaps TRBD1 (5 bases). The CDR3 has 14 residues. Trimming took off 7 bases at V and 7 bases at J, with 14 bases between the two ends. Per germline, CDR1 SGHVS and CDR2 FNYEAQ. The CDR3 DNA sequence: TGTGCCAGCACCCCCGGGGGGACGAATTCACCCCTCCACTTT. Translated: CASTPGGTNSPLHF.